Listed here is a single T cell receptor (beta chain). Assay used: immunoSEQ multiplex PCR; TCRdb lists only in-frame clones, some missing. The sample records 950,000 to 1,200,000 clones, 70% to 80% being singletons. The V gene's germline CDR1 is ENHRY and CDR2 SYGVKD. The ends were cut back, 4 bases at V and 0 bases at J, with 7 bases in the middle. This CDR3 has 14 residues. These data are taken from a study of shared clonotypes between healthy human individuals. This TCR derives from a man between 18 and 35 years old in good health. Some clones in this sample may be carry-over from other donors' samples. The sample was memory CD4+ T cells from PBMCs. Subset defined: CD45RA-negative fraction. The V gene is TRBV10-3, the J gene TRBJ2-1; D is uncertain. The DNA for the CDR3 is TGTGCCATCAGTGTCGAGAGCTCCTACAATGAGCAGTTCTTC. This codes for CAISVESSYNEQFF.